A single sample is the source of the 11 T cell receptor beta chains below, sequenced in a study of cytomegalovirus exposure and HLA in healthy donors. 60 Vbeta and 13 Jbeta primers were used in PCR. Clones were read by immunoSEQ multiplex PCR, and TCRdb kept only the in-frame ones, dropping some. The data contain some 140,000 clones, 60% to 80% of them singletons. Material: PBMCs. Receptors originate from a man between 18 and 29 years old in good health and CMV-seronegative.

The chain uses TRBV19 and TRBJ1-4, with D unclear. The germline V gene encodes CDR1 LNHDA and CDR2 SQIVND (reference sequence). The CDR3 loop spans 14 amino acids. V dropped 5 bases and J dropped 3 bases, with 10 bases sitting between them. In DNA form, the CDR3 reads TGTGCCAGTAGTGCGGAAACTCCTAATGAAAAACTGTTTTTT. Amino acids: CASSAETPNEKLFF.

Worth noting for this clone: The conserved closing phenylalanine or tryptophan is absent in this CDR3, likely reflecting a read error. The chain is built from TRBV6-5 and TRBJ1-1; 9 bases match TRBD1. V was pared by 7 bases and J by 7 bases, with 13 bases of the junction left unmatched. From germline, CDR1 is MNHEY and CDR2 SVGAGI. This CDR3 is 15 amino acids long. The DNA for the CDR3 is TGTGCCAGCAAGCCGGGACAGGGAAGAATAGGTGAAGCTTTCCTT. Translating gives CASKPGQGRIGEAFL.

The V call is TRBV5-4, the J call TRBJ1-3; a weak D match, TRBD1 (6 bases). Trimming cost V 2 bases and J 0 bases, with 12 bases left between them. Germline V CDR1 and CDR2: SGHNT, YYREEE (reference sequence). The CDR3 is made up of 16 amino acids. The CDR3 DNA sequence: TGTGCCAGCAGCTTACCGACAGGTGGCTCTGGAAACACCATATATTTT. Translation: CASSLPTGGSGNTIYF.

In nucleotides, the CDR3 is TGTGCCAGCAGTTACGACCTCAGGCGTAACTCACCCCTCCACTTT. Residues: CASSYDLRRNSPLHF. The chain couples TRBV6-5 to TRBJ1-6; D gene uncertain. The CDR3 contains 15 residues. V lost 2 bases and J lost 10, with 15 bases in between. The V gene's germline CDR1 is MNHEY and CDR2 SVGAGI.

The chain recombines TRBV6-5 with TRBJ1-4; a weak D match, TRBD1 (5 bases). The V end lost 7 bases, the J end lost 8 bases, and 14 bases lay between the germline ends. CDR3 length: 13 residues. Germline V gene data show CDR1 as MNHEY and CDR2 as SVGAGI. The DNA of the CDR3 is TGTGCCAGCACAAGGGGTATAGGGGAAAAACTGTTTTTT. Encoded protein: CASTRGIGEKLFF.

The genes are TRBV6-1 and TRBJ1-6; the match to TRBD1 covers 8 bases. V lost 1 base to trimming and J lost 8 bases; unmatched junction nucleotides: 7. There are 16 residues in the CDR3. Per germline, CDR1 MNHNS and CDR2 SASEGT. The CDR3 DNA reads as TGTGCCAGCAGTGAAGTGGGCAGGGGGCGGGATTCACCCCTCCACTTT. Its protein is CASSEVGRGRDSPLHF.

In DNA form, the CDR3 reads TGTGCCAGCAGCGCCCTACATGGGGGCCAATACAATGAGCAGTTCTTC. It encodes CASSALHGGQYNEQFF. The chain couples TRBV9 to TRBJ2-1, with D possibly being TRBD1 (6 bases). This CDR3 contains 16 residues. Germline V gene sequence: CDR1 SGDLS, CDR2 YYNGEE. V gave up 3 bases and J gave up 4 bases, with 17 bases separating them.

The gene calls are TRBV30 and TRBJ2-1; possibly TRBD2 for D (6 bases). Per germline, CDR1 GTSNPN and CDR2 SVGIG (reference sequence). V was trimmed by 5 bases and J by 2 bases, leaving 13 bases between them. This CDR3 spans 14 amino acids. CDR3 nucleotides: TGTGCCTGGGGACGGACTAACCCCTACAATGAGCAGTTCTTC. Protein: CAWGRTNPYNEQFF.

The rearrangement uses TRBV9 and TRBJ1-2, with 7 nucleotides matching TRBD1. CDR1 is SGDLS and CDR2 is YYNGEE in the germline V gene. V lost 4 bases to trimming and J lost 6 bases; unmatched junction nucleotides: 12. The CDR3 is 15 residues long. The CDR3 nucleotides are TGTGCCAGCAGCCTACGAACGACAGGGCGGGATGGCTACACCTTC. Its protein product is CASSLRTTGRDGYTF.

This chain joins TRBV6-5 and TRBJ1-2; a weak D match, TRBD1 (6 bases). CDR3 length: 15 residues. Trimming shortened V by 5 bases and J by 6 bases, and 19 bases separated the two germline ends. Germline values: CDR1 MNHEY, CDR2 SVGAGI. The CDR3 loop reads CASSKGVVGANGYTF. For the CDR3, the DNA is TGTGCCAGCAGTAAGGGAGTAGTGGGGGCGAATGGCTACACCTTC.

In DNA form, the CDR3 reads TGTGCCAGCAGCTCACAATCCAGGGGAAGGGGCTCTGGAAACACCATATATTTT. Translated: CASSSQSRGRGSGNTIYF. This chain uses TRBV9 with TRBJ1-3; D is perhaps TRBD1 (6 bases). Trimming removed 4 bases at V and 0 bases at J, with 20 bases between. The CDR3 sequence is 18 residues long. Germline-derived CDR1 and CDR2 are SGDLS and YYNGEE.